This TCR beta chain was sequenced during a study of shared clonotypes between healthy human individuals. General observations from the study: For sorted subsets, rarefaction showed incomplete sequencing despite large depth.

Clones were sequenced by immunoSEQ multiplex PCR, and TCRdb holds only the in-frame ones, with some missing. The repertoire consists of under 1 million clones, with almost 95% occurring once and the leading ten covering 24%. Terminally differentiated effector memory CD45RA+ cells were left out of the naive CD8 fraction, which was CD45RO-negative and positively selected for CCR7. Adults of Caucasian background living in Nashville, Tennessee made up all donors. Turning to this clone: Its antigen is unidentified.

This CDR3 has 14 amino acids. With 6 bases clipped from V and 0 bases from J, the junction kept 3 bases outside the gene matches. Germline-derived CDR1 and CDR2 are LGHNT and FRNRAP. The chain is built from TRBV12-5 and TRBJ2-3; 7 bases map to TRBD2. This TCR came from a man aged 25-40 years in good health. Material for sequencing was naive CD8+ T cells sorted from blood. The CDR3 region has the DNA TGTGCTAGTGGGCGTAGCGGGAGCACAGATACGCAGTATTTT. Translation: CASGRSGSTDTQYF.